This T cell receptor (beta chain) was identified in a study of OX40 agonist ivuxolimab in advanced cancers. Study results and limitations: The study found that CD8+ T cells averaged more expanded clones than CD4+. The study observed clonal expansion of CD4+ and CD8+ blood T cells by week 6 at 0.1 to 3.0 mg/kg.

Note on this clone: Its antigen remains unidentified.

The method was immunoSEQ multiplex PCR; TCRdb's version includes in-frame clones alone and lacks a portion of them. The sample contains fewer than 85,000 clones, approximately 90% of which appear only once. V dropped 3 bases and J dropped 7 bases, with 10 bases sitting between them. Per the germline V gene, CDR1 is MDHEN and CDR2 is SYDVKM. CDR3 length equals 12 residues. V usage is TRBV28 and J usage is TRBJ2-7, with D perhaps assigned TRBD1 or TRBD2 (5 bases each). The clonotype was recovered from an adult with an advanced solid tumor such as melanoma, head and neck, liver or kidney cancer. This specimen consisted of CD4+ or CD8+ T cells sorted from blood, obtained in a trial of the OX40 agonist ivuxolimab. The CDR3 nucleotides read TGTGCCAGCAGTTTTCCGGGGCGGGAGCAGTACTTC. Its translation: CASSFPGREQYF.